Below are 5 T cell receptor beta chains sequenced from a single sample in a study of control samples from healthy donors and cancer patients. Method: immunoSEQ multiplex PCR; TCRdb's copy keeps in-frame clones and lacks some. Among about 47,000 clones listed, 80% were seen once. What was sequenced was blood. All receptors derive from a man between 65 and 80 years old in good health.

This chain connects TRBV5-1 to TRBJ2-1; D is possibly TRBD1 (6 bases). This CDR3 region has 13 residues. The germline V and J ends were trimmed by 1 base and 8 bases, with 10 bases remaining between them. From germline, CDR1 is SGHRS and CDR2 YFSETQ. The chain's CDR3 is CASSLTGFDEQFF. The CDR3 DNA sequence: TGCGCCAGCAGCTTGACAGGGTTCGATGAGCAGTTCTTC.

This chain links TRBV7-8 with TRBJ2-1, with TRBD2 as a possible D gene (7 bases). This CDR3 has 13 residues. The germline V gene has CDR1 SGHVS and CDR2 FQNEAQ. V gave up 5 bases and J gave up 8 bases, with 13 bases separating them. Here the CDR3 DNA reads TGTGCCAGCAGCCCCGGGGGGCGGTATGAGCAGTTCTTC. Its protein is CASSPGGRYEQFF.

A few counts support this clone. V usage is TRBV18 and J usage is TRBJ1-6, with D tentatively TRBD1 (6 bases). V lost 5 bases and J lost 3, with 11 bases in between. The CDR3 runs to 15 residues. CDR1 is KGHSH, CDR2 LQKENI, per germline. The CDR3 spells CASSATGNYNSPLHF. CDR3 coding DNA: TGTGCCAGCTCAGCGACAGGCAACTATAATTCACCCCTCCACTTT. Combining the CDR3 with reference TRBV18 and TRBJ1-6 gives the whole variable domain NAGVMQNPRHLVRRRGQEARLRCSPMKGHSHVYWYRQLPEEGLKFMVYLQKENIIDESGMPKERFSAEFPKEGPSILRIQQVVRGDSAAYFCASSATGNYNSPLHFGNGTRLTVT.

The rearrangement links TRBV3-1 (or the pseudogene TRBV3-2) to TRBJ2-4; tentatively, D is TRBD2 (5 bases). This CDR3 is built from 14 residues. CDR1 is LGHDT, CDR2 YNNKEL, per germline (reference sequence). With 6 bases removed from V and 1 base from J, the gap between germline ends came to 10 bases. The chain's CDR3 is CASRDSGAKNIQYF. CDR3 DNA sequence: TGTGCCAGCAGAGATTCGGGGGCCAAAAACATTCAGTACTTC.

The V and J genes are TRBV5-1 and TRBJ2-7; no firm D call. Germline V gene data show CDR1 as SGHRS and CDR2 as YFSETQ. V lost 0 bases and J 2 bases, leaving 6 bases between the germline ends. CDR3 size: 13 residues. The CDR3 loop is CASSLEGTYEQYF. The CDR3 DNA is TGCGCCAGCAGCTTGGAGGGAACCTACGAGCAGTACTTC.